The 6 T cell receptor beta chains in this list originate from one sample, sequenced in a study of blood T cell repertoires in COVID-19. Measured with immunoSEQ multiplex PCR; TCRdb has only the in-frame clones, and not every one. The sample yields 150,000 to 200,000 clones, roughly 77% seen once. Sequencing used PBMCs or T cells enriched from blood (not recorded which). The origin of the receptors is a woman between 50 and 59 years old with acute COVID-19.

The chain has TRBV5-4 and TRBJ1-1; TRBD1 matches 9 bases. The trim removed 4 bases at V and 0 bases at J, leaving 7 bases unmatched. The CDR3 is 16 amino acids. CDR1 is SGHNT, CDR2 YYREEE, per germline (reference sequence). The CDR3 here is CASSPGQGLMNTEAFF. In DNA, the CDR3 is TGTGCCAGCAGCCCAGGACAGGGGCTGATGAACACTGAAGCTTTCTTT.

The chain employs TRBV19 and TRBJ2-2, with TRBD2 matching over 7 bases. The CDR3 covers 14 residues. Germline V gene lookup returns CDR1 LNHDA and CDR2 SQIVND (reference sequence). J was trimmed by 5 bases and V by 6 bases; bases with no gene match: 6. The DNA of the CDR3 is TGTGCCAGTAGGAGGGGAGGGGTAACCGGGGAGCTGTTTTTT. Protein sequence: CASRRGGVTGELFF. The whole variable domain, remainder taken from reference TRBV19 and TRBJ2-2, is DGGITQSPKYLFRKEGQNVTLSCEQNLNHDAMYWYRQDPGQGLRLIYYSQIVNDFQKGDIAEGYSVSREKKESFPLTVTSAQKNPTAFYLCASRRGGVTGELFFGEGSRLTVL.

The chain is built from TRBV5-1 and TRBJ2-1; TRBD2 agrees at 7 bases. CDR1 and CDR2 (germline): SGHRS, YFSETQ. CDR3 size: 14 residues. V dropped 10 bases and J dropped 5; count of bases not matched to a gene: 12. CDR3 DNA: TGCGCCTCCGGGTCGTGGGGGGGAGACAATGAGCAGTTCTTC. It is translated as CASGSWGGDNEQFF.

The chain couples TRBV6-5 to TRBJ2-7, with a weak D call TRBD1 (6 bases). Trimming removed 5 bases from V and 2 bases from J, with 13 bases in between. This CDR3 contains 14 residues. Germline lookup yields CDR1 MNHEY and CDR2 SVGAGI. DNA for the CDR3: TGTGCCAGCAGTCCTTCGGACAGCCCCTACGAGCAGTACGTC. This translates into CASSPSDSPYEQYV.

V is TRBV12-3 or TRBV12-4 and J is TRBJ1-1; the D is unclear. CDR3 size: 12 residues. V was cut by 2 bases and J by 4 bases, with 5 bases left in between. This CDR3 reads CASSLLGTEAFF. For the CDR3, the DNA is TGTGCCAGCAGTTTACTCGGCACTGAAGCTTTCTTT.

This chain connects TRBV28 to TRBJ1-6; TRBD1 matches at 7 bases. This CDR3 contains 15 residues. Germline CDR1 reads MDHEN; CDR2 reads SYDVKM. V was pared by 8 bases and J by 7 bases, with 11 bases of the junction left unmatched. CDR3 coding DNA: TGTGCCAGCTTATTAGTGGTGACAGGGAATTCACCCCTCCACTTT. Translation gives CASLLVVTGNSPLHF.